The 30 T cell receptor beta chains below were found in one sample sequenced in a study of blood T cell repertoires in COVID-19. Here immunoSEQ multiplex PCR was the method, and the copy in TCRdb shows in-frame clones only, minus some. The data contain hundreds of thousands of clones, approximately 91% of them singletons. The sequenced sample consisted of PBMCs or T cells enriched from blood (not recorded which). These receptor sequences come from a woman in her forties who had recovered from COVID-19.

The chain carries TRBV10-3 and TRBJ1-4, with D tentatively TRBD1 (6 bases). The V end lost 0 bases, the J end lost 8 bases, and 13 bases lay between the germline ends. Germline V gene lookup returns CDR1 ENHRY and CDR2 SYGVKD. This CDR3 is built from 15 residues. DNA for the CDR3: TGTGCCATCAGTGAGTCACAGGGTAACCTCGAAAAACTGTTTTTT. As protein: CAISESQGNLEKLFF.

The rearrangement joins TRBV11-1 to TRBJ2-2, with 8 bases lining up with TRBD2. The germline CDR1 and CDR2 sequences are SGHAT and FQDESV (reference sequence). The V and J ends lost 5 bases and 1 base, in that order; junction bases with no gene match: 3. This CDR3 region has 15 residues. CDR3 amino acids: CASSTTSENTGELFF. The CDR3 DNA is TGTGCCAGCAGCACGACTAGCGAGAACACCGGGGAGCTGTTTTTT.

V gene TRBV30 combines with J gene TRBJ1-1; D not resolved. The CDR3 consists of 13 residues. CDR1 and CDR2 (germline): GTSNPN, SVGIG (reference sequence). The V end lost 1 base, the J end lost 1 base, and 7 bases lay between the germline ends. The CDR3 loop is CAWSGGRNTEAFF. CDR3 coding DNA: TGTGCCTGGAGTGGAGGCAGGAACACTGAAGCTTTCTTT.

Remarks on this clone: This sample includes further DNA sequences coding for the same CDR3. The V gene is TRBV27, the J gene TRBJ2-2, with D perhaps matching TRBD2 (7 bases). The CDR3 has 14 amino acids. CDR1 is MNHEY and CDR2 is SMNVEV in the germline V gene (reference sequence). The V gene lost 6 bases and the J gene lost 1 base, with 9 bases spanning the gap. The DNA of the CDR3 is TGTGCCAGCAGGGGGGGGCGGAACACCGGGGAGCTGTTTTTT. Amino acids: CASRGGRNTGELFF.

This clone has only a few counts. The rearrangement uses TRBV7-2 and TRBJ1-2; 7 nucleotides align to TRBD1. The germline CDR1 and CDR2 sequences are SGHTA and FQGNSA. Losses at the gene ends were 4 bases for V and 8 bases for J; bases not matched to a gene: 16. The CDR3 consists of 16 residues. CDR3 sequence (DNA): TGTGCCAGCAGCTCCATGGGGACAGAAGAGTGGATCGGCTACACCTTC. Translated: CASSSMGTEEWIGYTF.

This clone was detected once. The CDR3 protein is CASSKVGTEEAKETQYF. The CDR3 DNA is TGTGCCAGCAGCAAAGTCGGGACAGAGGAAGCTAAAGAGACCCAGTACTTC. The chain uses TRBV21-1 and TRBJ2-5; TRBD1, the table's D call, was not compared with the DNA. TRBV21-1 is a listed pseudogene. CDR3 length: 17 amino acids.

This rearrangement joins TRBV3-1 (or the pseudogene TRBV3-2) to TRBJ1-5, with a tentative D call TRBD1 (5 bases). CDR3 length: 16 amino acids. V was shortened by 8 bases and J by 3 bases, with 20 bases between the two germline ends. CDR1 is LGHDT and CDR2 is YNNKEL in the germline V gene (reference sequence). CDR3 sequence reads: CASLHGGLYDNQPQHF. The CDR3 DNA reads as TGTGCCAGCCTCCACGGGGGGTTGTACGACAATCAGCCCCAGCATTTT.

The chain couples TRBV10-3 to TRBJ1-2; 10 bases are a match to TRBD1. The CDR3 has 17 residues. The V and J ends lost 0 bases and 4 bases, in that order; junction bases with no gene match: 8. Germline values: CDR1 ENHRY, CDR2 SYGVKD. The CDR3 coding sequence is TGTGCCATCAGTGAGTCGCGTAAAGGACAGGGGGGCTATGGCTACACCTTC. Amino acid sequence: CAISESRKGQGGYGYTF.

The chain links TRBV5-1 to TRBJ1-2, with 7 positions matching TRBD1. The CDR3 covers 14 residues. Trimming removed 0 bases from V and 4 bases from J; junction bases left unmatched: 3. Germline values: CDR1 SGHRS, CDR2 YFSETQ. The CDR3: CASSLEGAGYGYTF. The CDR3, as DNA: TGCGCCAGCAGCTTGGAGGGGGCGGGCTATGGCTACACCTTC.

This clone was detected a few times. The chain recombines TRBV24-1 with TRBJ2-2, with a possible D match to TRBD2 (6 bases). Trimming removed 3 bases at V and 5 bases at J, with 12 bases between. From germline, CDR1 is KGHDR and CDR2 SFDVKD. The CDR3 has 15 amino acids. The CDR3 here is CATSDDPGRTGELFF. DNA for the CDR3: TGTGCCACCAGTGATGATCCGGGGAGGACCGGGGAGCTGTTTTTT.

The chain combines TRBV19 with TRBJ2-1; 14 nucleotides align to TRBD2. The trim removed 5 bases at V and 5 bases at J, leaving 5 bases unmatched. Germline-derived CDR1 and CDR2 are LNHDA and SQIVND (reference sequence). There are 16 residues in the CDR3. The chain's CDR3 is CASSPWTSGGNNEQFF. The CDR3 bases are TGTGCCAGTAGTCCTTGGACTAGCGGGGGGAACAATGAGCAGTTCTTC.

The chain is built from TRBV2 and TRBJ1-2; 10 nucleotides match TRBD1. CDR3 length: 13 amino acids. Unmatched junction bases numbered 7, after V lost 7 bases and J lost 8 bases. The V gene's germline CDR1 is SNHLY and CDR2 FYNNEI. CDR3 in DNA: TGTGCCAGCACTGGACAGGGGGTGCTCGGCTACACCTTC. This codes for CASTGQGVLGYTF.

This chain joins TRBV27 and TRBJ2-7; D not resolved. This CDR3 comprises 14 residues. V was clipped by 2 bases and J by 3 bases, with 11 bases between them. Germline V gene lookup returns CDR1 MNHEY and CDR2 SMNVEV (reference sequence). The CDR3 region is CASSLAASYYEQYF. The CDR3 DNA is TGTGCCAGCAGTTTAGCGGCCAGTTACTACGAGCAGTACTTC.

The chain employs TRBV7-9 and TRBJ2-2, with unresolved D. The V gene lost 0 bases and the J gene lost 1 base, with 6 bases spanning the gap. CDR3 length: 15 residues. Germline-derived CDR1 and CDR2 are SEHNR and FQNEAQ (reference sequence). CDR3 bases: TGTGCCAGCAGCTTAGCGAGTGGGAACACCGGGGAGCTGTTTTTT. This sequence encodes CASSLASGNTGELFF.

This clone was found once. This rearrangement joins TRBV28 to TRBJ1-3; the D gene is possibly TRBD1 (5 bases). The CDR3 is made up of 15 amino acids. The germline V and J ends were trimmed by 7 bases and 8 bases, with 21 bases remaining between them. Looked up from germline, CDR1 is MDHEN and CDR2 is SYDVKM. In nucleotides, the CDR3 is TGTGCCAGCACCATTTACCAGGGCGGCAAATACACCATATATTTT. Protein sequence: CASTIYQGGKYTIYF.

The CDR3 loop reads CASSLHSGRPPNNEQFF. In DNA form, the CDR3 reads TGCGCCAGCAGCCTTCATAGCGGGAGGCCACCTAACAATGAGCAGTTCTTC. The rearrangement uses TRBV5-1 and TRBJ2-1; TRBD2 matches 10 bases. This CDR3 has 17 amino acids. Germline trimming cut 4 bases from V and 5 bases from J; bases unmatched to any gene: 12. Germline values: CDR1 SGHRS, CDR2 YFSETQ.

This chain connects TRBV10-3 to TRBJ2-1; 9 bases are shared with TRBD2. J gave up 1 base and V 6 bases, and 4 bases lay outside the gene matches. The CDR3 spans 15 residues. Germline CDR1 ENHRY, CDR2 SYGVKD. The CDR3 nucleotides read TGTGCCATCAGCCGAGCGGGAGGATCCTACAATGAGCAGTTCTTC. Protein product: CAISRAGGSYNEQFF.

This sequence joins TRBV5-4 and TRBJ2-1; D is possibly TRBD1 (5 bases). The CDR3 is 13 residues long. Trimming shortened V by 2 bases and J by 9 bases, and 12 bases separated the two germline ends. CDR1 is SGHNT, CDR2 YYREEE, per germline (reference sequence). The CDR3 DNA reads TGTGCCAGCAGCTTTGGCAGGGTGGGTGAGCAGTTCTTC. Its protein product is CASSFGRVGEQFF.

This chain connects TRBV28 to TRBJ2-5, with D maybe TRBD1 (7 bases). Germline-derived CDR1 and CDR2 are MDHEN and SYDVKM. V lost 5 bases to trimming and J lost 4 bases, with 17 bases between them. The CDR3 runs to 15 residues. The CDR3: CASSGGGRISETQYF. The CDR3 DNA is TGTGCCAGCAGTGGAGGGGGCCGCATATCAGAGACCCAGTACTTC.

This chain connects TRBV11-2 to TRBJ1-6; D may be TRBD1 (5 bases). Per germline, CDR1 SGHAT and CDR2 FQNNGV. V gave up 1 base and J gave up 5 bases, with 18 bases separating them. The length of the CDR3 is 18 residues. The CDR3 reads CASSLGSLAGIHNSPLHF. CDR3 coding DNA: TGTGCCAGCAGCTTAGGTTCCCTGGCAGGGATCCATAATTCACCCCTCCACTTT.

The J gene is TRBJ2-3, the V gene TRBV7-9, with 10 bases matching TRBD2. Trimming cost V 3 bases and J 2 bases; bases outside gene matches: 5. Germline assignment: CDR1 SEHNR and CDR2 FQNEAQ (reference sequence). This CDR3 comprises 16 residues. DNA for the CDR3: TGTGCCAGCAGCTTCGGGACTAGCGACTACACAGATACGCAGTATTTT. Amino acids: CASSFGTSDYTDTQYF.

The rearrangement uses TRBV4-1 and TRBJ2-7; maybe TRBD1 (6 bases). The CDR3 is made up of 15 amino acids. Trimming left V 2 bases short and J 5 bases short, with 16 bases between. Germline V gene data show CDR1 as MGHRA and CDR2 as YSYEKL. The CDR3, as DNA: TGCGCCAGCAGCCAAAGGATTGGACAGCGTGACGAGCAGTACTTC. As protein: CASSQRIGQRDEQYF.

V and J are TRBV10-3 and TRBJ2-7; D is possibly TRBD2 (6 bases). Germline CDR1 ENHRY, CDR2 SYGVKD. This CDR3 contains 13 residues. The ends were cut back, 2 bases at V and 5 bases at J, with 10 bases in the middle. The CDR3 bases are TGTGCCATCAGTGAGACTAGGGAGGACGAGCAGTACTTC. It yields the protein CAISETREDEQYF.

This clone has just a few counts. V usage is TRBV7-3 and J usage is TRBJ2-5, with TRBD1 identical over 7 bases. The CDR3 loop spans 17 amino acids. Losses at the gene ends were 2 bases for V and 5 bases for J; bases not matched to a gene: 14. The V gene's germline CDR1 is SGHTA and CDR2 FQGTGA. This chain's CDR3 is CASSLPLDAVRGETQYF. For the CDR3, the DNA is TGTGCCAGCAGCTTACCCCTGGATGCGGTCAGGGGGGAGACCCAGTACTTC.

The chain employs TRBV2 and TRBJ2-1; 12 bases are a match to TRBD1. Germline CDR1 is SNHLY and CDR2 is FYNNEI. This CDR3 has 14 residues. V shed 6 bases, J shed 8 bases, and the junction held 5 bases outside the gene matches. The CDR3 loop is CASRGTGGLDEQFF. The CDR3 DNA reads TGTGCCAGCAGAGGGACAGGGGGCCTGGATGAGCAGTTCTTC.

CDR3 residues: CASSLRDRTNQPQHF. DNA of the CDR3: TGTGCCAGCAGTTTGAGGGACAGGACCAATCAGCCCCAGCATTTT. The genes are TRBV28 and TRBJ1-5; 8 bases fit TRBD1. Germline loops: CDR1 MDHEN, CDR2 SYDVKM. Unmatched junction bases numbered 4, after V lost 3 bases and J lost 3 bases. CDR3 length: 15 amino acids.

The chain recombines TRBV27 with TRBJ1-5, with 7 bases matching TRBD1. The J segment lost 2 bases and the V segment lost 6 bases, leaving 7 bases of the junction unmatched. The CDR3 consists of 15 residues. CDR1 MNHEY and CDR2 SMNVEV come from the germline V gene (reference sequence). The CDR3 spells CASRPGQLGNQPQHF. CDR3 DNA sequence: TGTGCCAGCAGACCGGGACAGTTGGGCAATCAGCCCCAGCATTTT.

V and J are TRBV3-1 (or the pseudogene TRBV3-2) and TRBJ2-3; 9 bases are a match to TRBD2. From germline, CDR1 is LGHDT and CDR2 YNNKEL (reference sequence). The CDR3 extends over 16 amino acids. The J segment lost 0 bases and the V segment lost 4 bases, leaving 5 bases of the junction unmatched. CDR3 sequence (DNA): TGTGCCAGCAGCCTCAGGACTAGCGCGAGCACAGATACGCAGTATTTT. It translates to CASSLRTSASTDTQYF.

This rearrangement joins TRBV4-1 to TRBJ2-7; TRBD2 aligns across 8 bases. CDR1 and CDR2 (germline): MGHRA, YSYEKL. The CDR3 has 17 residues. The ends lost 4 bases at V and 3 bases at J; junction bases unmatched: 14. CDR3 sequence: CASSPGRRGVVGYEQYF. The DNA for the CDR3 is TGCGCCAGCAGCCCGGGGCGGCGGGGGGTCGTGGGCTACGAGCAGTACTTC.

This clone was detected only a few times. This chain uses TRBV6-2 or TRBV6-3 with TRBJ1-6; D is unresolved. Trimming stripped 7 bases from V and 7 bases from J, with 14 bases between. This CDR3 region has 14 residues. The V gene's germline CDR1 is MNHEY and CDR2 SVGEGT. In DNA form, the CDR3 reads TGTGCCAGCACCCCCGGGTCGCGGAATTCACCCCTCCACTTT. Translated, it gives CASTPGSRNSPLHF.